This TCR beta chain was identified in a study of Ad26.COV2.S vaccination and SARS-CoV-2 variants. Sample treatment: about 20 received Ad26.COV2.S at low or high dose, single or two shots; roughly five received placebo; per-sample allocation not given. Material that was analyzed had been drawn on day 63 after the first vaccine or placebo injection. Cohort 1b enrolled adults aged 18-55 years in Boston. The CDR3 loop spans 13 amino acids. The germline V and J ends were trimmed by 5 bases and 6 bases, with 11 bases remaining between them. Produced via immunoSEQ multiplex PCR; TCRdb's table is partial and in-frame only. In the table there are about 400,000 clones, roughly 80% of which are singletons.

The J gene is TRBJ2-4, the V gene TRBV12-3 or TRBV12-4; D unclear. The clonotype comes from a person between 18 and 65 years old who received the Ad26.COV2.S COVID-19 vaccine or a placebo. The source material was peripheral blood, sampled in a trial of Ad26.COV2.S vaccine versus placebo. CDR3 DNA sequence: TGTGCCAGCAGTCCCCCCGGACGAAACATTCAGTACTTC. Translating gives CASSPPGRNIQYF.